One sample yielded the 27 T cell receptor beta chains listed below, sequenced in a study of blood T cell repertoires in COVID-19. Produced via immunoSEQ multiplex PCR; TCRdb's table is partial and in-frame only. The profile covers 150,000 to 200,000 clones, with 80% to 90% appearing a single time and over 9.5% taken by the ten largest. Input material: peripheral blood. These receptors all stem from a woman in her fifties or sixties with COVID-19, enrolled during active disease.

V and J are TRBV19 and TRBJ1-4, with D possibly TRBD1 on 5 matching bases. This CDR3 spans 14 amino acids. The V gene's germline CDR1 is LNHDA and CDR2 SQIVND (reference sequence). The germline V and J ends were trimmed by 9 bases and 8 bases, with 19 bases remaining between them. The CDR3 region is CASLPGRGGEKLFF. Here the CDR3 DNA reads TGTGCCAGCCTCCCGGGTAGGGGAGGGGAAAAACTGTTTTTT.

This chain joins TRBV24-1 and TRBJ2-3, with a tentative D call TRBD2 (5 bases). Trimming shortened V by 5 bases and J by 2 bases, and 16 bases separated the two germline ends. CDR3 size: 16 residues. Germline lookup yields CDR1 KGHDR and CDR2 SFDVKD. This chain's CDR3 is CATSADTGIITDTQYF. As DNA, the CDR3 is TGTGCCACCAGTGCTGATACCGGGATTATCACAGATACGCAGTATTTT.

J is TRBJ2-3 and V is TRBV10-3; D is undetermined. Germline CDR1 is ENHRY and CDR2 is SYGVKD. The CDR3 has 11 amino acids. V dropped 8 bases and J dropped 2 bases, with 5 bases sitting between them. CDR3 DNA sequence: TGTGCCATCTCTTACACAGATACGCAGTATTTT. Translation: CAISYTDTQYF.

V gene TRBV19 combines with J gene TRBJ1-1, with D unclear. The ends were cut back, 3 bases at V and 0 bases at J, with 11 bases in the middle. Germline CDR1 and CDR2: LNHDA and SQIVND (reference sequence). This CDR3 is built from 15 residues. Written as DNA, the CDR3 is TGTGCCAGTAGTATTGGCCCAGCGATGAACACTGAAGCTTTCTTT. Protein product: CASSIGPAMNTEAFF.

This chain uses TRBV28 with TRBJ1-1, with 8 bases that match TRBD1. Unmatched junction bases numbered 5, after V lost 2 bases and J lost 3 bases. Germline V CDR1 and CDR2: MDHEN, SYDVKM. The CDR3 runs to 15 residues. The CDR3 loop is CASSLRRTGHTEAFF. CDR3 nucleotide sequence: TGTGCCAGCAGTTTAAGGAGGACAGGGCACACTGAAGCTTTCTTT. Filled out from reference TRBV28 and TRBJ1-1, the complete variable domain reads DVKVTQSSRYLVKRTGEKVFLECVQDMDHENMFWYRQDPGLGLRLIYFSYDVKMKEKGDIPEGYSVSREKKERFSLILESASTNQTSMYLCASSLRRTGHTEAFFGQGTRLTVV.

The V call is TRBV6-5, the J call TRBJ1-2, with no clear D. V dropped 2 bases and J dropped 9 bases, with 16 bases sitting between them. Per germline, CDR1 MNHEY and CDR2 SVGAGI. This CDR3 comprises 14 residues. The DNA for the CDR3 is TGTGCCAGCAGTTACCGTAGCGTTGATGGCAGCTACACCTTC. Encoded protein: CASSYRSVDGSYTF.

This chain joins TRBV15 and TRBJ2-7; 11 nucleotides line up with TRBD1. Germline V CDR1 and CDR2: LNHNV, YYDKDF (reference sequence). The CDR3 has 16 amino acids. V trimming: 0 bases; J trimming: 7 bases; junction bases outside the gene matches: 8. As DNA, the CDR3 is TGTGCCACCAGCAGAGACACCGGACAGGGGGCATCTGAGCAGTACTTC. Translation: CATSRDTGQGASEQYF.

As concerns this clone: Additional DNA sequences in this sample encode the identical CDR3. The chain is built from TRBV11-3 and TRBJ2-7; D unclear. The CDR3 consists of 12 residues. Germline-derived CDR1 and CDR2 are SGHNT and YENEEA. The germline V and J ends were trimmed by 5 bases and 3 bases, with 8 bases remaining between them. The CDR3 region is CASSPSGYEQYF. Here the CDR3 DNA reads TGTGCCAGCAGCCCCTCGGGCTACGAGCAGTACTTC.

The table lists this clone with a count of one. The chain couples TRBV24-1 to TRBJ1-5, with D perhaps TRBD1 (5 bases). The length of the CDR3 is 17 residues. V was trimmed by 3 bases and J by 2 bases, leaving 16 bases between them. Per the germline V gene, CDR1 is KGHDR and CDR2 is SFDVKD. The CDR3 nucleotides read TGTGCCACCAGTGATCCAGGCGGGGGTCTGGGCAATCAGCCCCAGCATTTT. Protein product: CATSDPGGGLGNQPQHF.

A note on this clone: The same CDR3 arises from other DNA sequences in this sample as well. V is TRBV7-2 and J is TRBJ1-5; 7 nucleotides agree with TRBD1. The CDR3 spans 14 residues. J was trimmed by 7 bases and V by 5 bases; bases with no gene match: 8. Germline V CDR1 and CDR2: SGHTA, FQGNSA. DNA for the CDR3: TGTGCCAGCAGCGGAGGGGGCGCGGGGCAGCCCCAGCATTTT. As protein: CASSGGGAGQPQHF.

The CDR3 here is CSVTPGLAGYEQYF. CDR3 nucleotide sequence: TGCAGCGTTACCCCCGGACTAGCGGGATACGAGCAGTACTTC. The chain combines TRBV29-1 with TRBJ2-7; 12 bases agree with TRBD2. V lost 5 bases, J lost 4 bases, and 6 bases stayed unmatched. Looked up from germline, CDR1 is SQVTM and CDR2 is ANQGSEA. The CDR3 extends over 14 amino acids.

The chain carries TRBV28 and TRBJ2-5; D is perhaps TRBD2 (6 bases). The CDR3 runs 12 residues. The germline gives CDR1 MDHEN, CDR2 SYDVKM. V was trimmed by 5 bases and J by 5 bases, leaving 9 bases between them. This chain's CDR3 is CASSQAGETQYF. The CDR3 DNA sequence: TGTGCCAGCAGTCAGGCGGGGGAGACCCAGTACTTC.

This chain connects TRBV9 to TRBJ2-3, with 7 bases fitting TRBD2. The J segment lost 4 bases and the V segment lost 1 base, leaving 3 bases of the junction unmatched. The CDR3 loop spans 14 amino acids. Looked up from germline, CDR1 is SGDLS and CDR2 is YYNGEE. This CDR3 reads CASSVLGGADTQYF. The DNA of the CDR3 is TGTGCCAGCAGCGTACTGGGGGGGGCAGATACGCAGTATTTT.

The CDR3 DNA is TGTGCCAGCAGTTTAGTACAGAACACTGAAGCTTTCTTT. Residues: CASSLVQNTEAFF. V is TRBV12-3 or TRBV12-4 and J is TRBJ1-1; D is undetermined. V lost 1 base to trimming and J lost 1 base, with 4 bases between them. CDR3 size: 13 residues.

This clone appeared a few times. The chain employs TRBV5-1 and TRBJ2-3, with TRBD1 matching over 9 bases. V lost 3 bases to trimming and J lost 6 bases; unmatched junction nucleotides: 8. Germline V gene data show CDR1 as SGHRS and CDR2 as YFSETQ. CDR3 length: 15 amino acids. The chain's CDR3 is CASSWGDRVRDTQYF. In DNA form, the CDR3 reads TGCGCCAGCAGCTGGGGGGACAGGGTTAGGGATACGCAGTATTTT.

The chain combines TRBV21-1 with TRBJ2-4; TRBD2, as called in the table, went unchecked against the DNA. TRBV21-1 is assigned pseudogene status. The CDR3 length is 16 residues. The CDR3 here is CASSSGTPAAKNIQYF. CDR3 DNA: TGTGCCAGCAGCAGCGGGACTCCTGCCGCCAAAAACATTCAGTACTTC.

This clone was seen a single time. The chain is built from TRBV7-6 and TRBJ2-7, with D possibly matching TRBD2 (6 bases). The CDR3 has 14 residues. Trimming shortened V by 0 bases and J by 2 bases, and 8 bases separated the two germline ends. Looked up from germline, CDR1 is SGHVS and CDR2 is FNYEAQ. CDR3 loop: CASSLAGGAYEQYF. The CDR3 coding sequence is TGTGCCAGCAGCTTAGCGGGAGGCGCCTACGAGCAGTACTTC.

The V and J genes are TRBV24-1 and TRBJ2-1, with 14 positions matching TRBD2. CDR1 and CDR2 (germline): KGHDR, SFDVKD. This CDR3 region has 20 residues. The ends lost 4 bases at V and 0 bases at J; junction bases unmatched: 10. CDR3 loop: CATSDVAGTSGGSSYNEQFF. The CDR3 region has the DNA TGTGCCACCAGTGACGTCGCTGGGACTAGCGGGGGAAGCTCCTACAATGAGCAGTTCTTC.

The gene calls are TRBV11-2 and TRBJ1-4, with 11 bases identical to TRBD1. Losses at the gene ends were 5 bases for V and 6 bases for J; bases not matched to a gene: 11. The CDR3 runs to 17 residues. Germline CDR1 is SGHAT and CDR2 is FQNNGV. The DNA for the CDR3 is TGTGCCAGCAGCCAAGGGACAGGGGGTTCGAATCATGAAAAACTGTTTTTT. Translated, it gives CASSQGTGGSNHEKLFF.

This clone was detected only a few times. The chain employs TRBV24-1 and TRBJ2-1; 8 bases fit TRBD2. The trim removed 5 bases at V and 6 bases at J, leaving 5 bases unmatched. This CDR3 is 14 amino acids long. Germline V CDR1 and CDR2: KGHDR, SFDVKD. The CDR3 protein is CATSASGSINEQFF. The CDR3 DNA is TGTGCCACCAGTGCCAGCGGGAGTATCAATGAGCAGTTCTTC.

The CDR3 DNA reads as TGTGCCTGGAGTGTAGAATCCGGGTTCAATCAGCCCCAGCATTTT. This sequence encodes CAWSVESGFNQPQHF. The V gene is TRBV30, the J gene TRBJ1-5; D remains ambiguous. Germline V gene sequence: CDR1 GTSNPN, CDR2 SVGIG (reference sequence). Trimming left V 0 bases short and J 3 bases short, with 12 bases between. This CDR3 contains 15 residues. Filled out from reference TRBV30 and TRBJ1-5, the complete variable domain reads SQTIHQWPATLVQPVGSPLSLECTVEGTSNPNLYWYRQAAGRGLQLLFYSVGIGQISSEVPQNLSASRPQDRQFILSSKKLLLSDSGFYLCAWSVESGFNQPQHFGDGTRLSIL.

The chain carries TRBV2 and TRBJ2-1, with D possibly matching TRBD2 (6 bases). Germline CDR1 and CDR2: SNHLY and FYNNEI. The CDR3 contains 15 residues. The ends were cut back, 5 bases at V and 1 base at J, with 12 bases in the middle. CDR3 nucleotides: TGTGCCAGCAGTATCGGGAGTGGGTCCTACAATGAGCAGTTCTTC. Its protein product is CASSIGSGSYNEQFF.

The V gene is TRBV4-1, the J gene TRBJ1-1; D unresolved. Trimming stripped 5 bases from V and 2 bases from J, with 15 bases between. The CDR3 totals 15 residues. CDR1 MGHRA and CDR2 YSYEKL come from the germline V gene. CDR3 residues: CASSKAPQRNTEAFF. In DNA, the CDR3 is TGCGCCAGCAGCAAAGCCCCACAGAGAAACACTGAAGCTTTCTTT.

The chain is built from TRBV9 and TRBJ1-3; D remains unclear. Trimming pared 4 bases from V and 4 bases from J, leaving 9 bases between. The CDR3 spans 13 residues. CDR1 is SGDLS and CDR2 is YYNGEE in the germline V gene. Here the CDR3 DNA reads TGTGCCAGCAGCCCGAGGGAGGGAAACACCATATATTTT. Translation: CASSPREGNTIYF.

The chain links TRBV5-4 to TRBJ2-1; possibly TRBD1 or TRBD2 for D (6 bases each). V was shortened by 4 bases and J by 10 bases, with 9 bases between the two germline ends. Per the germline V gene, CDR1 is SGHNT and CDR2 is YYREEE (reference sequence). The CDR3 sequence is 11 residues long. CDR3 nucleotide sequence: TGTGCCAGCAGCCTGGGGGGCGAGCAGTTCTTC. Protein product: CASSLGGEQFF.

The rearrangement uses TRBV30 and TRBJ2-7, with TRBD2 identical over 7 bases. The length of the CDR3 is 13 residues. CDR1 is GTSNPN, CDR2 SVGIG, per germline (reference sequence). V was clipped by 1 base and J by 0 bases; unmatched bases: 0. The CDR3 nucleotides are TGTGCCTGGAGTGGGGGGGGCTCCTACGAGCAGTACTTC. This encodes CAWSGGGSYEQYF.

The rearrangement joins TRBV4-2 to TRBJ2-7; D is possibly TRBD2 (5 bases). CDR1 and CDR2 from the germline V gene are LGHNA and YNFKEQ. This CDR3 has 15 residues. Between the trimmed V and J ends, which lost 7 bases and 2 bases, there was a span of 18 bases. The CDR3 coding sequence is TGTGCCAGCACCCATAGCGACTCAGAAACCTACGAGCAGTACTTC. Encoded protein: CASTHSDSETYEQYF.